What follows is one T cell receptor (beta chain) and its context. Antigen specificity is unknown. This CDR3 has 11 residues. Germline CDR1 is DFQATT and CDR2 is SNEGSKA (reference sequence). With 6 bases removed from V and 0 bases from J, the gap between germline ends came to 5 bases. The data are from a study of shared clonotypes between healthy human individuals. Division of CD4+ cells produced a CD45RA+ naive subset and a CD45RA-negative memory subset. General observations from the study: Estimated richness was generally greater in naive than memory subsets.

Sequencing was at deep level. The assay was immunoSEQ multiplex PCR, and TCRdb's table has in-frame clones only and misses some. The sample holds fewer than 2.5 million clones, approximately 93% seen once. The clonotype was recovered from a man in his late teens or twenties in good health. Some clones in this sample may be carry-over from other donors' samples. Specimen: naive CD4+ T cells from PBMCs. Specified subset: CD45RA+ positively selected. The chain couples TRBV20-1 to TRBJ2-5; no firm D call. The CDR3 DNA follows: TGCAGTGCGGCCAACCAAGAGACCCAGTACTTC. Encoded protein: CSAANQETQYF.